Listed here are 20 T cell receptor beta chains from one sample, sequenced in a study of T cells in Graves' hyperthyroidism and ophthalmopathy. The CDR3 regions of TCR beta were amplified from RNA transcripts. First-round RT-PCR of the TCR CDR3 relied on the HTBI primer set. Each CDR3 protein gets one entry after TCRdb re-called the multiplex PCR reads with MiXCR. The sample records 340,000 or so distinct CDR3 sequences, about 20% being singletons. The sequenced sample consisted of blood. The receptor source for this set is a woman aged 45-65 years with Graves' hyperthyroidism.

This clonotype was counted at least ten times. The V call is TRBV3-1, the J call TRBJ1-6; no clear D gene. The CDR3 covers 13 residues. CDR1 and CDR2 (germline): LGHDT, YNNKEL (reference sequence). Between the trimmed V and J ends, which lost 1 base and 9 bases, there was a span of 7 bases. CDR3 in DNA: TGTGCCAGCAGCCAAGGAGACCCTTCACCCCTCCACTTT. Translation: CASSQGDPSPLHF.

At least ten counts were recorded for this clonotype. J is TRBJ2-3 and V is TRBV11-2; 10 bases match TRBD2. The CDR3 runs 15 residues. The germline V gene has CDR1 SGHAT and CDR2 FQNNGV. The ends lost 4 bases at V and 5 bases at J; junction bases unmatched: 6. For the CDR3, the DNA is TGTGCCAGCAGCTCCAATCGACTAGCGGGAGATACGCAGTATTTT. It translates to CASSSNRLAGDTQYF.

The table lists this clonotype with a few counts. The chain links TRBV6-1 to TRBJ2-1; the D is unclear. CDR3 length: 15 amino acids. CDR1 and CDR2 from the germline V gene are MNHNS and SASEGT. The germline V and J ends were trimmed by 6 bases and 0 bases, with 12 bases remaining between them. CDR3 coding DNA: TGTGCCAGCAGCGCCGATCCCCGCTCCTACAATGAGCAGTTCTTC. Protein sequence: CASSADPRSYNEQFF.

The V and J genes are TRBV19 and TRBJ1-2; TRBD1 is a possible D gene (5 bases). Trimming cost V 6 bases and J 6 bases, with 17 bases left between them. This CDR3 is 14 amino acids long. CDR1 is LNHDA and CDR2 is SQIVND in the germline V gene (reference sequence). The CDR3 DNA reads TGTGCCAGTAGAACCCCGGGGCGTAGAAATGGCTACACCTTC. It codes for CASRTPGRRNGYTF.

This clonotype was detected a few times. This chain's CDR3 is CASSHHLRGTDNEKLFF. As DNA, the CDR3 is TGTGCCAGCAGTCACCACCTGAGAGGGACGGACAATGAAAAACTGTTTTTT. The V and J genes are TRBV11-2 and TRBJ1-4, with a possible D match to TRBD1 (5 bases). This CDR3 region has 17 residues. V dropped 6 bases and J dropped 5 bases, with 22 bases sitting between them. Per germline, CDR1 SGHAT and CDR2 FQNNGV.

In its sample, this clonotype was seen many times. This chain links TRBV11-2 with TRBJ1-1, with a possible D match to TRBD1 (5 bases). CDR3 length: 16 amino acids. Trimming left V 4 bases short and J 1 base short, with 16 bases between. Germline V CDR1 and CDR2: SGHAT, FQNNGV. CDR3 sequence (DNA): TGTGCCAGCAGCTCTCTTGGGGCAGCACAGAACACTGAAGCTTTCTTT. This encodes CASSSLGAAQNTEAFF.

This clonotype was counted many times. CDR3 sequence reads: CSVGDRGNEKLFF. The DNA for the CDR3 is TGCAGTGTCGGGGACAGGGGCAATGAAAAACTGTTTTTT. The chain joins TRBV20-1 to TRBJ1-4; TRBD1 matches at 10 bases. Germline CDR1 is DFQATT and CDR2 is SNEGSKA (reference sequence). The ends lost 7 bases at V and 5 bases at J; junction bases unmatched: 4. This CDR3 has 13 residues.

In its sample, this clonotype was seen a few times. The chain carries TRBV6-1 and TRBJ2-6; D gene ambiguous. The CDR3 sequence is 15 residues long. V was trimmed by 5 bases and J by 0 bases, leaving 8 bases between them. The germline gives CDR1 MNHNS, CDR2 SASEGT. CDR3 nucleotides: TGTGCCAGCAGTCCCACGGGCTCTGGGGCCAACGTCCTGACTTTC. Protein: CASSPTGSGANVLTF.

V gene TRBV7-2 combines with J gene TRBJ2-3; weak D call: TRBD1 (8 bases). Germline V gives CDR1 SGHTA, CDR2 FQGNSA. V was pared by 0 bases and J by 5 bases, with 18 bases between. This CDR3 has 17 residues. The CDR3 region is CASSLAHRGGIKDTQYF. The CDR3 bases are TGTGCCAGCAGCTTAGCGCACAGGGGGGGGATTAAAGATACGCAGTATTTT.

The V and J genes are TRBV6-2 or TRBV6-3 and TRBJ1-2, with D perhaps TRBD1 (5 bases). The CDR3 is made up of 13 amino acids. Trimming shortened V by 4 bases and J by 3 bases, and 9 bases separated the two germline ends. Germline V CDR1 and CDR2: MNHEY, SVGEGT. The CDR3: CASSSPTDYGYTF. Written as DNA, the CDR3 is TGTGCCAGCAGTTCCCCGACAGACTATGGCTACACCTTC.

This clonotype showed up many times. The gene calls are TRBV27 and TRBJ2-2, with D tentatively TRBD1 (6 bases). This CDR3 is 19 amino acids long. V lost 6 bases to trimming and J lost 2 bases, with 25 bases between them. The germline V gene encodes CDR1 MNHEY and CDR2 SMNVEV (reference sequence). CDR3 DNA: TGTGCCAGCAGCAATCTGATGCCTTTACAGGGCCAAAACACCGGGGAGCTGTTTTTT. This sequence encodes CASSNLMPLQGQNTGELFF.

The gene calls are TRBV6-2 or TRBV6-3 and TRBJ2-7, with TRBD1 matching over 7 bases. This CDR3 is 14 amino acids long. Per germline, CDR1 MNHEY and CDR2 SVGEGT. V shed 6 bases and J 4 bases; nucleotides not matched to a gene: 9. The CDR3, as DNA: TGTGCCAGCAGCCCGCCCATACAGGGGTACGAGCAGTACGTC. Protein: CASSPPIQGYEQYV.

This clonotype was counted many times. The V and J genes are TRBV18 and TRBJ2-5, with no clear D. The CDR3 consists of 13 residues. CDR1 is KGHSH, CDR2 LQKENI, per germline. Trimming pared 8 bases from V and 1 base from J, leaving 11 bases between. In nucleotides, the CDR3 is TGTGCCAGCAGTCCTACGGTCCAAGAGACCCAGTACTTC. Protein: CASSPTVQETQYF.

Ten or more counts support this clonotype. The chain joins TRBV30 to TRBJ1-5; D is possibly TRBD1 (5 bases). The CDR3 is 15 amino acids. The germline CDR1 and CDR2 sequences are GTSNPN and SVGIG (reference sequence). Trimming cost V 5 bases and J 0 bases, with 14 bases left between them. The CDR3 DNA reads TGTGCCTGGGCGGGAGGGGCCGATAGCAATCAGCCCCAGCATTTT. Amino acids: CAWAGGADSNQPQHF. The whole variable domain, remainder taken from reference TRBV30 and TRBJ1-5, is SQTIHQWPATLVQPVGSPLSLECTVEGTSNPNLYWYRQAAGRGLQLLFYSVGIGQISSEVPQNLSASRPQDRQFILSSKKLLLSDSGFYLCAWAGGADSNQPQHFGDGTRLSIL.

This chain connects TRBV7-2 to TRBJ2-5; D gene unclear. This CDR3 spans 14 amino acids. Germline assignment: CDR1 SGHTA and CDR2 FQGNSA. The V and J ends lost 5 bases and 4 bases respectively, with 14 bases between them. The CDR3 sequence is CASSQPTNRETQYF. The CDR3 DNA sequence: TGTGCCAGCAGCCAGCCGACAAACCGAGAGACCCAGTACTTC.

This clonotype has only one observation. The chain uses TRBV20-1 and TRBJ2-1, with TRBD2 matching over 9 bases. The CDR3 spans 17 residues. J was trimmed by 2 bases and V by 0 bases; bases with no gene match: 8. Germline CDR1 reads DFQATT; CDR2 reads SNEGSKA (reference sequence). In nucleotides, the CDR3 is TGCAGTGCTAGAGATCCCCGACTAGCGGAAACCTACAATGAGCAGTTCTTC. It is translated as CSARDPRLAETYNEQFF.

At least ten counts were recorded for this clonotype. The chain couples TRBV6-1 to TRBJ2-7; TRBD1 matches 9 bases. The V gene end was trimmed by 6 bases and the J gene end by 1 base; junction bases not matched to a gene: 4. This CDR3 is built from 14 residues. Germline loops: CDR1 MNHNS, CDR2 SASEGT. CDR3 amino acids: CASRGQGSSYEQYV. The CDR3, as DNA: TGTGCCAGCAGGGGACAGGGATCATCCTACGAGCAGTACGTC.

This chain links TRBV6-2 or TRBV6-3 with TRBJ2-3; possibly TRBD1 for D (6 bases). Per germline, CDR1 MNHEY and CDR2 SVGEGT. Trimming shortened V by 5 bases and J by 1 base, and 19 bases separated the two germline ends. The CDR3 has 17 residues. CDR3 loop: CASSPKEIPGGTDTQYF. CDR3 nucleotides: TGTGCCAGCAGTCCCAAAGAGATCCCAGGGGGCACAGATACGCAGTATTTT.

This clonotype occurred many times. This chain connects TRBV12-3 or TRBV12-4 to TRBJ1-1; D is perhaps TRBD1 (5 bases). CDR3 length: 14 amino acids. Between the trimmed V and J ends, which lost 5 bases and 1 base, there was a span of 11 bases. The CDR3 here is CASSQQTGNTEAFF. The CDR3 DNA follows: TGTGCCAGCAGTCAACAAACAGGGAACACTGAAGCTTTCTTT.

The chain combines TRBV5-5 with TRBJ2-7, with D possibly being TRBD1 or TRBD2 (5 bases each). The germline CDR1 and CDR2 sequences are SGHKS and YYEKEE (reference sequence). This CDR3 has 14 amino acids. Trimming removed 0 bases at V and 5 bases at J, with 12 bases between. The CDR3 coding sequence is TGTGCCAGCAGCTTGGGGCCGGGGACCAACGAGCAGTACGTC. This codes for CASSLGPGTNEQYV.